These 11 T cell receptor beta chains were all obtained from the same sample, sequenced in a study of Ad26.COV2.S vaccination and SARS-CoV-2 variants. Treatment defined: about 20 received Ad26.COV2.S at low or high dose, single or two shots; 5 received placebo; per-sample allocation not given. Sampling took place 63 days after the first vaccine or placebo injection. Here immunoSEQ multiplex PCR was the method, and the copy in TCRdb shows in-frame clones only, minus some. The table records about half a million clones, 80% to 90% of them present only once. Sequences were derived from peripheral blood, sampled in a trial of Ad26.COV2.S vaccine versus placebo. These receptors all come from a person aged 18-65 years who received the Ad26.COV2.S COVID-19 vaccine or a placebo.

The chain employs TRBV18 and TRBJ2-4; 9 nucleotides line up with TRBD1. CDR1 and CDR2 from the germline V gene are KGHSH and LQKENI. V shed 1 base, J shed 1 base, and the junction held 8 bases outside the gene matches. This CDR3 has 18 amino acids. CDR3 residues: CASSPLRRDRAAKNIQYF. In DNA form, the CDR3 reads TGTGCCAGCTCACCACTTCGTAGGGACAGGGCTGCCAAAAACATTCAGTACTTC. The complete variable domain, with remaining parts taken from reference TRBV18 and TRBJ2-4, reads NAGVMQNPRHLVRRRGQEARLRCSPMKGHSHVYWYRQLPEEGLKFMVYLQKENIIDESGMPKERFSAEFPKEGPSILRIQQVVRGDSAAYFCASSPLRRDRAAKNIQYFGAGTRLSVL.

J is TRBJ2-1 and V is TRBV2; TRBD2 aligns across 8 bases. CDR3 size: 14 residues. V shed 4 bases, J shed 9 bases, and the junction held 8 bases outside the gene matches. Germline V gene sequence: CDR1 SNHLY, CDR2 FYNNEI. The CDR3, as DNA: TGTGCCAGCAGTGGGGCGGGAGGTCGTTTTGAGCAGTTCTTC. As protein: CASSGAGGRFEQFF.

The gene calls are TRBV27 and TRBJ2-7; TRBD2 matches 8 bases. The CDR3 length is 13 residues. The germline V gene has CDR1 MNHEY and CDR2 SMNVEV (reference sequence). V gave up 6 bases and J gave up 5 bases; unmatched junction bases: 6. The CDR3: CASRGLVLHEQYF. CDR3 in DNA: TGTGCCAGCAGGGGACTAGTGCTCCACGAGCAGTACTTC.

This chain joins TRBV7-2 and TRBJ2-1; D not certain. The CDR3 is made up of 16 amino acids. Germline CDR1 SGHTA, CDR2 FQGNSA. V was trimmed by 0 bases and J by 9 bases, leaving 18 bases between them. Written as DNA, the CDR3 is TGTGCCAGCAGCTTAGCCCTCAATGGTATCATAGGTGAGCAGTTCTTC. Translation: CASSLALNGIIGEQFF.

The chain carries TRBV29-1 and TRBJ2-1, with D possibly TRBD2 on 6 matching bases. The CDR3 is made up of 14 amino acids. Germline assignment: CDR1 SQVTM and CDR2 ANQGSEA. Between the trimmed V and J ends, which lost 5 bases and 2 bases, there was a span of 13 bases. CDR3 sequence (DNA): TGCAGCGTTTTTAGGCGGGATCCCTACAATGAGCAGTTCTTC. As protein: CSVFRRDPYNEQFF.

The rearrangement uses TRBV23-1 and TRBJ1-6, with TRBD1 identical over 7 bases. TRBV23-1 is annotated as an ORF whose role is uncertain. The CDR3 covers 18 residues. Losses at the gene ends were 3 bases for V and 6 bases for J; bases not matched to a gene: 14. The CDR3 is CASSQRTGTARLNSPLHF. Here the CDR3 DNA reads TGCGCCAGCAGTCAGAGGACCGGGACAGCGAGACTTAATTCACCCCTCCACTTT.

This clone turned up a few times. The V call is TRBV7-9, the J call TRBJ1-1; D possibly corresponds to TRBD1 (6 bases). V dropped 5 bases and J dropped 3 bases, with 10 bases sitting between them. Germline V gene data show CDR1 as SEHNR and CDR2 as FQNEAQ (reference sequence). CDR3 length: 13 residues. CDR3 in amino acids: CASSPRQDTEAFF. The CDR3, as DNA: TGTGCCAGCAGCCCCCGACAGGACACTGAAGCTTTCTTT. The variable domain in full, completed from reference TRBV7-9 and TRBJ1-1, reads DTGVSQNPRHKITKRGQNVTFRCDPISEHNRLYWYRQTLGQGPEFLTYFQNEAQLEKSRLLSDRFSAERPKGSFSTLEIQRTEQGDSAMYLCASSPRQDTEAFFGQGTRLTVV.

CDR3 nucleotides: TGTGCCAGCAGCTTAGTGTTCGGGGCCGGGGAGCTGTTTTTT. Translated: CASSLVFGAGELFF. The J gene is TRBJ2-2, the V gene TRBV7-2, with D possibly matching TRBD2 (5 bases). CDR1 is SGHTA, CDR2 FQGNSA, per germline. The CDR3 loop spans 14 amino acids. Trimming stripped 1 base from V and 6 bases from J, with 9 bases between.

The rearrangement uses TRBV7-3 and TRBJ2-3, with TRBD2 matching 10 bases. Germline loops: CDR1 SGHTA, CDR2 FQGTGA. The CDR3 sequence is 14 residues long. The ends lost 3 bases at V and 4 bases at J; junction bases unmatched: 1. The CDR3 DNA sequence: TGTGCCAGCAGCTTCGGACTAGCGGCAGATACGCAGTATTTT. It yields the protein CASSFGLAADTQYF.

The chain links TRBV27 to TRBJ1-2, with a weak D call TRBD1 (6 bases). The CDR3 extends over 14 amino acids. Germline loops: CDR1 MNHEY, CDR2 SMNVEV (reference sequence). Deletions cut 6 bases from V and 7 bases from J, with 18 bases between. As DNA, the CDR3 is TGTGCCAGCAGCCTTTTTACAGGGCTCGGTGGCTACACCTTC. Translation: CASSLFTGLGGYTF.

The chain couples TRBV5-8 to TRBJ2-3; D uncertain. CDR1 and CDR2 from the germline V gene are SGHTS and YDEGEE. The CDR3 covers 16 residues. V was trimmed by 5 bases and J by 2 bases, leaving 18 bases between them. Written as DNA, the CDR3 is TGTGCCAGCAGTCCTGGTGAGCTCCGTCTCACAGATACGCAGTATTTT. Protein sequence: CASSPGELRLTDTQYF.